The 22 T cell receptor beta chains below all came from one sample that was sequenced in a study of T cells in women clearing cervical HPV infection. The repertoire was sequenced with immunoSEQ multiplex PCR; TCRdb's copy has only in-frame clones and lacks some. The sample's table shows fewer than 35,000 clones. Input material: blood buffy coat. These receptors were obtained from a woman aged 18 to 69 with a cervical HPV16 infection that either progressed to CIN3+ or cleared (not recorded which).

The sequenced CDR3 bases are TGCAGTGCTAACAGAAACACC. Its translation is CSANRNT. The complete CDR3 reads CSANRNTIYF. This chain connects TRBV20-1 to TRBJ1-3; the D is unclear. The read falls 3 residues short of the CDR3 end, and the missing part is taken from the germline J gene. Germline CDR1 and CDR2: DFQATT and SNEGSKA (reference sequence). The CDR3 is made up of 10 amino acids. V gave up 4 bases and J gave up 5 bases, with 3 bases separating them.

Notes on this clone: The read is 3 residues too short to cover the CDR3 end, so that end is filled in from the germline J gene. This sequence joins TRBV18 and TRBJ1-3, with 7 nucleotides matching TRBD1. CDR1 is KGHSH and CDR2 is LQKENI in the germline V gene. CDR3 length: 16 amino acids. V gave up 0 bases and J gave up 2 bases; unmatched junction bases: 4. CDR3 DNA, as far as it was read: TGTGCCAGCTCACCACCCGGACAGGCTACTGGAAACACC. It specifies CASSPPGQATGNT. The whole CDR3 reads CASSPPGQATGNTIYF.

Remarks on this clone: The read ends 3 residues shy of where the CDR3 ends; the end is completed using the germline J gene. The chain has TRBV29-1 and TRBJ2-1, with a tentative D call TRBD1 (6 bases). Germline V gene data show CDR1 as SQVTM and CDR2 as ANQGSEA. V was pared by 4 bases and J by 0 bases, with 10 bases between. The CDR3 is made up of 14 amino acids. Incomplete CDR3 DNA: TGCAGCGTTGTTGGACAGCTCTCCTACAATGAG. Translated: CSVVGQLSYNE. From start to end, the CDR3 is CSVVGQLSYNEQFF.

Details on this clone: The CDR3 end falls 3 residues outside the read, so it is completed with the germline J gene. The J gene is TRBJ1-2, the V gene TRBV19; a possible D gene is TRBD1 (6 bases). The V end lost 5 bases, the J end lost 5 bases, and 12 bases lay between the germline ends. This CDR3 contains 13 residues. Germline CDR1 and CDR2: LNHDA and SQIVND (reference sequence). Partial CDR3 DNA: TGTGCCAGTAGTTCTGAGGGGACATATGGC. Amino acids: CASSSEGTYG. In full, the CDR3 reads CASSSEGTYGYTF. The full variable domain, with the rest looked up from reference TRBV19 and TRBJ1-2, is DGGITQSPKYLFRKEGQNVTLSCEQNLNHDAMYWYRQDPGQGLRLIYYSQIVNDFQKGDIAEGYSVSREKKESFPLTVTSAQKNPTAFYLCASSSEGTYGYTFGSGTRLTVV.

Remarks on this clone: The read falls 3 residues short of the CDR3 end, and the missing part is taken from the germline J gene. V gene TRBV11-2 combines with J gene TRBJ1-6; D is undetermined. Germline-derived CDR1 and CDR2 are SGHAT and FQNNGV. This CDR3 contains 13 residues. Between the trimmed V and J ends, which lost 4 bases and 7 bases, there was a span of 8 bases. The sequenced CDR3 bases are TGTGCCAGCAGCTGGGCCACAAATTCACCC. This codes for CASSWATNSP. The CDR3 in its entirety is CASSWATNSPLHF.

As for this clone: The sequence runs out 3 residues before the end of the CDR3; the remainder is reconstructed from the germline J gene. V and J are TRBV7-6 and TRBJ1-2; tentatively, D is TRBD1 (6 bases). The CDR3 is made up of 16 amino acids. The germline V gene has CDR1 SGHVS and CDR2 FNYEAQ. CDR3 bases read: TGTGCCAGCAGCTTAGAGGCATTTGGGGGCACAGATACC. Its translation: CASSLEAFGGTDT. The whole CDR3 sequence is CASSLEAFGGTDTYTF.

CDR3 DNA, as far as it was read: TGTGCCAGCAGCTGGCCGGGACTAGCCAAAAACATT. Its protein product is CASSWPGLAKNI. The full CDR3 protein is CASSWPGLAKNIQYF. V and J are TRBV7-2 and TRBJ2-4, with TRBD2 as a possible D gene (6 bases). The CDR3 end is not reached by the read, which stops 3 residues before it; the germline J gene fills it in. The CDR3 length is 15 residues. The V end was cut by 4 bases, the J end by 0 bases, with 10 bases between. The germline gives CDR1 SGHTA, CDR2 FQGNSA.

Comment on this clone: The read stops 3 residues short of the end of the CDR3; the missing end is completed from the germline J gene. The rearrangement uses TRBV19 and TRBJ2-7, with a weak D call TRBD1 (6 bases). Germline V gene sequence: CDR1 LNHDA, CDR2 SQIVND (reference sequence). The CDR3 is 12 residues long. Trimming removed 6 bases at V and 5 bases at J, with 11 bases between. CDR3 sequence: CASRDRRNEQYF. The DNA read from the CDR3 is TGTGCCAGTAGGGACAGAAGGAACGAG.

A note on this clone: The read stops 3 residues short of the end of the CDR3; the missing end is completed from the germline J gene. V usage is TRBV18 and J usage is TRBJ2-5, with 7 positions matching TRBD1. V was pared by 1 base and J by 4 bases, with 15 bases of the junction left unmatched. The CDR3 loop spans 18 amino acids. Germline V gene lookup returns CDR1 KGHSH and CDR2 LQKENI. The CDR3 bases that were read are TGTGCCAGCTCACCACTACAGGGGTCGGGGATCGTTTCAGAGACC. Protein product: CASSPLQGSGIVSET. The entire CDR3 reads CASSPLQGSGIVSETQYF.

As to this clone: Sequencing ends 3 residues short of the CDR3 end; the germline J gene provides the rest. The chain links TRBV2 to TRBJ1-2, with 12 positions matching TRBD1. There are 13 residues in the CDR3. Germline loops: CDR1 SNHLY, CDR2 FYNNEI. The covered CDR3 bases are TGTGCCAGCAGGGGACAGGGGGCTAGGGGC. It translates to CASRGQGARG. The full CDR3 protein is CASRGQGARGYTF. Based on the CDR3 plus reference TRBV2 and TRBJ1-2, the full variable domain is EPEVTQTPSHQVTQMGQEVILRCVPISNHLYFYWYRQILGQKVEFLVSFYNNEISEKSEIFDDQFSVERPDGSNFTLKIRSTKLEDSAMYFCASRGQGARGYTFGSGTRLTVV.

Details on this clone: Sequencing ends 3 residues short of the CDR3 end; the germline J gene provides the rest. This chain connects TRBV20-1 to TRBJ2-7; 7 bases map to TRBD1. The V segment lost 5 bases and the J segment 0 bases; nucleotides outside the gene matches: 4. CDR3 size: 13 residues. CDR1 and CDR2 (germline): DFQATT, SNEGSKA (reference sequence). The CDR3 sequence: CSASGTDSYEQYF. CDR3 bases read: TGCAGTGCTTCCGGGACAGACTCCTACGAG.

Concerning this clone: The CDR3 end lies 3 residues beyond the end of the read and is filled in from the germline J gene. The chain employs TRBV6-2 or TRBV6-3 and TRBJ2-7, with TRBD2 identical over 14 bases. CDR1 and CDR2 (germline): MNHEY, SVGEGT. CDR3 size: 16 residues. V lost 6 bases to trimming and J lost 0 bases; unmatched junction nucleotides: 4. The CDR3 reads CASRPGLAGDSYEQYF. CDR3 DNA, as far as it was read: TGTGCCAGCAGGCCGGGACTAGCGGGGGACTCCTACGAG.

With respect to this clone: The sequence runs out 3 residues before the end of the CDR3; the remainder is reconstructed from the germline J gene. V is TRBV2 and J is TRBJ2-5; tentative D call: TRBD1 (5 bases). CDR3 length equals 13 residues. Trimming removed 7 bases from V and 2 bases from J, with 11 bases in between. Germline-derived CDR1 and CDR2 are SNHLY and FYNNEI. The chain's CDR3 is CASTRQPQETQYF. Partial CDR3 DNA: TGTGCCAGCACACGACAGCCTCAAGAGACC. Together with reference TRBV2 and TRBJ2-5, the CDR3 gives the full variable domain: EPEVTQTPSHQVTQMGQEVILRCVPISNHLYFYWYRQILGQKVEFLVSFYNNEISEKSEIFDDQFSVERPDGSNFTLKIRSTKLEDSAMYFCASTRQPQETQYFGPGTRLLVL.

Comments on this clone: The read terminates 3 residues ahead of where the CDR3 ends, so the germline J gene completes it. The genes are TRBV7-2 and TRBJ2-1; a possible D gene is TRBD2 (6 bases). The CDR3 has 15 residues. Per the germline V gene, CDR1 is SGHTA and CDR2 is FQGNSA. Trimming shortened V by 5 bases and J by 7 bases, and 18 bases separated the two germline ends. The CDR3 spells CASSVDSQAGNEQFF. The CDR3 bases that were read are TGTGCCAGCAGCGTCGACTCCCAGGCGGGAAATGAG.

In regard to this clone: Read sequence stops 3 residues before the CDR3 end, and the germline J gene provides the missing end. The gene calls are TRBV10-2 and TRBJ2-7; D may be TRBD1 (6 bases). V was cut by 1 base and J by 0 bases, with 13 bases left in between. The CDR3 consists of 16 residues. Germline lookup yields CDR1 WSHSY and CDR2 SAAADI. Partial CDR3 DNA: TGCGCCAGCAGTGAGTTCGGAACAGGGAGCTCCTACGAG. It codes for CASSEFGTGSSYE. The whole CDR3 reads CASSEFGTGSSYEQYF.

On this clone itself: The CDR3 end lies 3 residues beyond the end of the read and is filled in from the germline J gene. The chain employs TRBV19 and TRBJ2-4; no clear D. The CDR3 is 14 residues long. The germline CDR1 and CDR2 sequences are LNHDA and SQIVND (reference sequence). The CDR3 here is CASSNRRANYGQYF. The CDR3 DNA, read in part, is TGTGCCAGTAGTAATCGACGTGCTAACTATGGT.

Concerning this clone itself: Read sequence stops 3 residues before the CDR3 end, and the germline J gene provides the missing end. This chain joins TRBV7-9 and TRBJ1-2; no firm D call. Germline V gives CDR1 SEHNR, CDR2 FQNEAQ (reference sequence). There are 14 residues in the CDR3. The V and J ends lost 1 base and 4 bases respectively, with 10 bases between them. The sequenced CDR3 bases are TGTGCCAGCAGCTTAGAAACTGATTTCTATGGC. It translates to CASSLETDFYG. The full CDR3 protein is CASSLETDFYGYTF.

A note on this clone: The read comes to an end 3 residues before the CDR3 does, leaving the germline J gene to fill in the end. The chain joins TRBV19 to TRBJ2-4; a weak D match, TRBD2 (5 bases). CDR1 and CDR2 from the germline V gene are LNHDA and SQIVND (reference sequence). The CDR3 has 12 amino acids. The CDR3 here is CASSTFVRGQYF. The CDR3 DNA, read in part, is TGTGCCAGTAGTACTTTCGTTCGGGGT.

The CDR3 loop reads CASSYSGATNEKLFF. The part of the CDR3 DNA that was read is TGTGCCAGCAGCTACTCAGGGGCAACTAATGAAAAA. This rearrangement joins TRBV7-9 to TRBJ1-4, with D possibly being TRBD1 (6 bases). Coverage ceases 3 residues before the CDR3 finishes, and the germline J gene fills in the end. The ends were cut back, 4 bases at V and 0 bases at J, with 9 bases in the middle. The germline gives CDR1 SEHNR, CDR2 FQNEAQ (reference sequence). The length of the CDR3 is 15 residues.

On this clone itself: Read coverage stops 3 residues before the CDR3 terminus; the germline J gene supplies the remainder. The chain is built from TRBV5-6 and TRBJ2-3; possibly TRBD2 for D (6 bases). Per germline, CDR1 SGHDT and CDR2 YYEEEE. The CDR3 loop spans 14 amino acids. CDR3 residues: CASSLGGGLEPQYF. CDR3 DNA, as far as it was read: TGTGCCAGCAGCTTGGGTGGGGGGTTGGAGCCG. Using reference TRBV5-6 and TRBJ2-3 for the parts outside the CDR3, the full variable domain is DAGVTQSPTHLIKTRGQQVTLRCSPKSGHDTVSWYQQALGQGPQFIFQYYEEEERQRGNFPDRFSGHQFPNYSSELNVNALLLGDSALYLCASSLGGGLEPQYFGPGTRLTVL.

About this clone itself: The observed sequence ends 3 residues before the CDR3 terminus, with the missing tail filled in from the germline J gene. This chain uses TRBV20-1 with TRBJ2-7; 7 bases agree with TRBD1. There are 14 residues in the CDR3. The germline CDR1 and CDR2 sequences are DFQATT and SNEGSKA (reference sequence). With V trimmed by 4 bases and J by 2 bases, 8 bases remained unmatched. The chain's CDR3 is CSATRTGQAYEQYF. Incomplete CDR3 DNA: TGCAGTGCTACCCGGACAGGCCAAGCCTACGAG.

With respect to this clone: The CDR3 goes on 3 residues after the read ends, and that part is filled in from the germline J gene. The chain links TRBV7-2 to TRBJ2-3; TRBD2 might be the D (6 bases). The germline V gene has CDR1 SGHTA and CDR2 FQGNSA. The CDR3 contains 15 residues. The CDR3 sequence: CASSKLRGAQETQYF. The DNA read from the CDR3 is TGTGCCAGCAGCAAACTGCGGGGAGCCCAAGAGACG.